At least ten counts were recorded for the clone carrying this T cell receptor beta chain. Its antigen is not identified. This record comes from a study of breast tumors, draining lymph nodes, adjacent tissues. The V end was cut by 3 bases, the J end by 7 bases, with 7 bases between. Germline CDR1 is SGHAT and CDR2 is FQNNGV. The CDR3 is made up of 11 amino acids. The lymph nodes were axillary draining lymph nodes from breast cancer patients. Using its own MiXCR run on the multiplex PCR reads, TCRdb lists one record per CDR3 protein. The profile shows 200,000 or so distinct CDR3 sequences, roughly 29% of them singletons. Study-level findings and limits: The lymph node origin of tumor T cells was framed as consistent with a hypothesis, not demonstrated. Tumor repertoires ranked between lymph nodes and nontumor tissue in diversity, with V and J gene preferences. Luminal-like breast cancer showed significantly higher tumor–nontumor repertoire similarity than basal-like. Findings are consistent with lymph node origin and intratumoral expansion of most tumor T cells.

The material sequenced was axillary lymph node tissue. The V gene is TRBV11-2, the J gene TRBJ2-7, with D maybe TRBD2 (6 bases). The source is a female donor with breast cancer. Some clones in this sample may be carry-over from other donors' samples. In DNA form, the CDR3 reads TGTGCCAGCAGCTTCGGGGGAGAGCAGTACTTC. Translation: CASSFGGEQYF.